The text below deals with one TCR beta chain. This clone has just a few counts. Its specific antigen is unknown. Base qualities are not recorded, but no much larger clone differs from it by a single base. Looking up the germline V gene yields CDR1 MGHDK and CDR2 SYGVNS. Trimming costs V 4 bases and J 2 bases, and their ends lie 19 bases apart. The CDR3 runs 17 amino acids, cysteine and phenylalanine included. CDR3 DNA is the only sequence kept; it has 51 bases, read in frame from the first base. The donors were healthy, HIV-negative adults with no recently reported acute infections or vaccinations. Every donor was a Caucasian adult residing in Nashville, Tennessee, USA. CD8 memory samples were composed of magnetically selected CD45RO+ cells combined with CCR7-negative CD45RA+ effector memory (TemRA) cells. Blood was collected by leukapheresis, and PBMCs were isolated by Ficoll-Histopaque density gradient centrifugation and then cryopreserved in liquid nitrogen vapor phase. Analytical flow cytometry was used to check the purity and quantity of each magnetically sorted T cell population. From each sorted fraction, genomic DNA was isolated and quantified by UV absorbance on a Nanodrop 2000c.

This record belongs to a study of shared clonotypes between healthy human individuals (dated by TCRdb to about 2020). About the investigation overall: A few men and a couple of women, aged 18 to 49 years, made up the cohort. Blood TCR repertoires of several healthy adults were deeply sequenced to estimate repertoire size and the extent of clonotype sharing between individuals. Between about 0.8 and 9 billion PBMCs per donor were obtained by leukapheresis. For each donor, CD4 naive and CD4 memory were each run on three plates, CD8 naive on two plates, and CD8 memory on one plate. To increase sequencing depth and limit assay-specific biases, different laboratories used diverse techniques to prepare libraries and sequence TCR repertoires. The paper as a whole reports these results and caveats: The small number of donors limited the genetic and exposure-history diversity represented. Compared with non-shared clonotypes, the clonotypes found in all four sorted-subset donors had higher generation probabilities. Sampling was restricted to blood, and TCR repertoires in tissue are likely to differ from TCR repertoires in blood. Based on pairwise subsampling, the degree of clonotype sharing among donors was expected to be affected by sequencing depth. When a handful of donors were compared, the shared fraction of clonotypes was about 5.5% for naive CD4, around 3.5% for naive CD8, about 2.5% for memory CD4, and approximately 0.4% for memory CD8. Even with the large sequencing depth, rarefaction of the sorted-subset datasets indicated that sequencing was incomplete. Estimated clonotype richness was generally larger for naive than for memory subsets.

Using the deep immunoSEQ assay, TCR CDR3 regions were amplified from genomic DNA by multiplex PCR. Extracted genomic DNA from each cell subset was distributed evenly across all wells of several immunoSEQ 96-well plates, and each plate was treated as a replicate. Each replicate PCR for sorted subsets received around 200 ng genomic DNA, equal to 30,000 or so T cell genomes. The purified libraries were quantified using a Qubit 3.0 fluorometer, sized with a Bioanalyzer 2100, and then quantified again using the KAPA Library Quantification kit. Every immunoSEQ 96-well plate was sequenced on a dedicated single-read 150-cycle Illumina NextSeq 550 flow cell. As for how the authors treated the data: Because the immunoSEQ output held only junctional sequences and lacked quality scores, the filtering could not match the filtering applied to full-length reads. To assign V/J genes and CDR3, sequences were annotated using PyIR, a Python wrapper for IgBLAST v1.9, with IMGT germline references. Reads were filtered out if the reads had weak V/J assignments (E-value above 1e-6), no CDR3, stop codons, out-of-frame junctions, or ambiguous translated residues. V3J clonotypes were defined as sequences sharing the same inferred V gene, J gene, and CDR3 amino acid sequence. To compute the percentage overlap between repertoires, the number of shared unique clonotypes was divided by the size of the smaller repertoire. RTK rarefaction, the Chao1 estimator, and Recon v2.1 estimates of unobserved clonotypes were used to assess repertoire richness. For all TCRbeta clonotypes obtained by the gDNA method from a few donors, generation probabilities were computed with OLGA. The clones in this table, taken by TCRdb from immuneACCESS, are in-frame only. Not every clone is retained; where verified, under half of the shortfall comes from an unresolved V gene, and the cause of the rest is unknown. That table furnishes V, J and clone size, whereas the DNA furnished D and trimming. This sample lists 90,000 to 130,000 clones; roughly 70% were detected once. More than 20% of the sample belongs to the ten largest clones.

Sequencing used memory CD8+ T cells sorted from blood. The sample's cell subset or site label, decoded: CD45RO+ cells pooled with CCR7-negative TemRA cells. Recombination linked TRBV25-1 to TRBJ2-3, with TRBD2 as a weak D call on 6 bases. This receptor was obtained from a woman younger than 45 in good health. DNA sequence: TGTGCCAGCAGTGCTCCTCGGGGGTCCTTAATCACAGATACGCAGTATTTT. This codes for CASSAPRGSLITDTQYF.